This T cell receptor beta chain was sequenced during a study of T-cell reconstitution after alpha-beta-depleted transplantation in children. Unique molecular identifiers tagged the TCRbeta library. Each CDR3 protein gets one entry after TCRdb re-called the PCR reads with MiXCR. The top ten clones hold 4% to 5% of a sample with about 610,000 distinct CDR3 sequences, about 10% of them seen once. This clonotype has more than one count but fewer than ten. This CDR3 comprises 15 residues. The germline V and J ends were trimmed by 3 bases and 5 bases, with 14 bases remaining between them. CDR1 and CDR2 (germline): KGHDR, SFDVKD.

The gene calls are TRBV24-1 and TRBJ2-3; either TRBD1 or TRBD2 may fit D (5 bases each). This material consisted of PBMCs from the stem cell graft donor, taken from the stem cell graft. This clonotype was obtained from a human donor who donated a stem cell graft to a child with acute myeloid leukemia. The CDR3 nucleotides read TGTGCCACCAGTGATCCCCTTGGGACCCGAGATACGCAGTATTTT. It translates to CATSDPLGTRDTQYF.